This T cell receptor beta chain appears in the sequencing data of a study of blood T cell repertoires in COVID-19. Overall study context: The study drew acute and convalescent COVID-19 samples from the United States, Italy and Spain. PBMCs, B-cell-depleted T cells, or T cells were the source of the cDNA or gDNA that made up the material.

As originally analysed: From reference gene primer amplification, estimates of nucleated cell counts were derived. Using immunoSEQ multiplex PCR, the repertoire was profiled, and TCRdb retains in-frame clones only, with some absent. D and trimming come from the DNA, and the V and J calls and clone size come from that table. The repertoire has about 150,000 clones, 75% to 90% of them found once; the top ten carry 2.2%. The CDR3 is 19 residues long. Germline CDR1 is LGHNT and CDR2 is FRNRAP. The V segment lost 0 bases and the J segment 2 bases; nucleotides outside the gene matches: 16. Sequenced material: peripheral blood. J is TRBJ2-7 and V is TRBV12-5, with TRBD2 matching over 7 bases. This sequence originates from a man between 70 and 80 years old with acute or convalescent COVID-19. The CDR3 DNA follows: TGTGCTAGTGGTTTGGTAGGGTTTTCCCGTGGGGGGACTACCTACGAGCAGTACTTC. Residues: CASGLVGFSRGGTTYEQYF.